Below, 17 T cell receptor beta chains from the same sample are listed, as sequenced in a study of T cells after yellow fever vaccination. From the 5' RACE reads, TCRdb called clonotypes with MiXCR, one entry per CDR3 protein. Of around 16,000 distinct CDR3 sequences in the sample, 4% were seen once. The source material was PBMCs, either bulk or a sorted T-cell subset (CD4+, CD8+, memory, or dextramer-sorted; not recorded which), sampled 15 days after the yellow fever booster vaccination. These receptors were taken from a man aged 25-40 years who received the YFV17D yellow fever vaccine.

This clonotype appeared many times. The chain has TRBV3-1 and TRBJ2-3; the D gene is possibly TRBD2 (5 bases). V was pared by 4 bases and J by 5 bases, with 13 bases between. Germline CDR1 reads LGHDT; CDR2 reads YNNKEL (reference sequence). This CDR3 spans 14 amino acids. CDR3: CASSLDYGEDTQYF. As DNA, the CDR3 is TGTGCCAGCAGCCTAGACTATGGGGAAGATACGCAGTATTTT.

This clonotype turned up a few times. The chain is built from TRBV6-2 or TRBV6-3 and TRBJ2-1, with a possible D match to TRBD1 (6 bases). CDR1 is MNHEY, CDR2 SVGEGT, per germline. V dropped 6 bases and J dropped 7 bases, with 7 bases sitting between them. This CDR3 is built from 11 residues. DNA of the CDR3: TGTGCCAGCAGACAGGGTAATGAGCAGTTCTTC. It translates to CASRQGNEQFF.

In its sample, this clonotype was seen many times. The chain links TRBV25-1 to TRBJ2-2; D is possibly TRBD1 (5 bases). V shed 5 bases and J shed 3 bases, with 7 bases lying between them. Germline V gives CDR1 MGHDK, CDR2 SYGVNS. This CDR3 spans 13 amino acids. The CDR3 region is CASSPRDTGELFF. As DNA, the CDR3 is TGTGCCAGCAGTCCCAGGGACACCGGGGAGCTGTTTTTT.

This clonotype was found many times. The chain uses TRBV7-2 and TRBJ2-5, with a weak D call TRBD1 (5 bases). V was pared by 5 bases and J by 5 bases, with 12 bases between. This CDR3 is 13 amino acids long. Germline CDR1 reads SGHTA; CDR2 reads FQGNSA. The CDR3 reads CASSLGHRETQYF. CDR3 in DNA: TGTGCCAGCAGCCTTGGACATAGGGAGACCCAGTACTTC. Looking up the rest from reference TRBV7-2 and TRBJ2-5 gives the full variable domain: GAGVSQSPSNKVTEKGKDVELRCDPISGHTALYWYRQSLGQGLEFLIYFQGNSAPDKSGLPSDRFSAERTGGSVSTLTIQRTQQEDSAVYLCASSLGHRETQYFGPGTRLLVL.

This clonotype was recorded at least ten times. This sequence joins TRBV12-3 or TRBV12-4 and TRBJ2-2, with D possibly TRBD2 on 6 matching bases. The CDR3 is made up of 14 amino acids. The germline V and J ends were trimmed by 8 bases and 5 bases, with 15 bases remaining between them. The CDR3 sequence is CASDVGRGTGELFF. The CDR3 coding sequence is TGTGCCAGCGACGTCGGGAGAGGGACCGGGGAGCTGTTTTTT.

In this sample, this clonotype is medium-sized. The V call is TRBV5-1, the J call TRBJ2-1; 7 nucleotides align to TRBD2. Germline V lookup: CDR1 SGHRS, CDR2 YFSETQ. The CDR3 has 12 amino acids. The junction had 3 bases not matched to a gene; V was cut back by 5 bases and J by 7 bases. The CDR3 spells CASRPAGNEQFF. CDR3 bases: TGCGCCAGCAGGCCAGCGGGGAATGAGCAGTTCTTC.

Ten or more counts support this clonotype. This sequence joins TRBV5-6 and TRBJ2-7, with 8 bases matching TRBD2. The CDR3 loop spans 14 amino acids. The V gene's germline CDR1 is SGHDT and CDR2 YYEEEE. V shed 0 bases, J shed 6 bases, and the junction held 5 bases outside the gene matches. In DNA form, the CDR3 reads TGTGCCAGCAGCTTGGAAGGGACTAGGGGCGAGCAGTACTTC. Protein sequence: CASSLEGTRGEQYF.

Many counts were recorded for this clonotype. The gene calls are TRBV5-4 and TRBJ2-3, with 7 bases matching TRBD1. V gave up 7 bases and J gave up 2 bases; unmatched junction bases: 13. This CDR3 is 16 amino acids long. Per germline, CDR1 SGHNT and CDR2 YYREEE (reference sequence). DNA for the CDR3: TGTGCCAGCCTCCGGTCCGGGACAGACCCCACAGATACGCAGTATTTT. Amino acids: CASLRSGTDPTDTQYF. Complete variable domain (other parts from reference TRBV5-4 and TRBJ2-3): ETGVTQSPTHLIKTRGQQVTLRCSSQSGHNTVSWYQQALGQGPQFIFQYYREEENGRGNFPPRFSGLQFPNYSSELNVNALELDDSALYLCASLRSGTDPTDTQYFGPGTRLTVL.

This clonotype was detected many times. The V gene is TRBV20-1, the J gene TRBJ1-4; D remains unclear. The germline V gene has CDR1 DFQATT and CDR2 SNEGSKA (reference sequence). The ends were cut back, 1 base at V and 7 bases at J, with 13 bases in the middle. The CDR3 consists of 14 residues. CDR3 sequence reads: CSARVNPGSEKLFF. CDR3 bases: TGCAGTGCTAGAGTGAACCCGGGGTCTGAAAAACTGTTTTTT.

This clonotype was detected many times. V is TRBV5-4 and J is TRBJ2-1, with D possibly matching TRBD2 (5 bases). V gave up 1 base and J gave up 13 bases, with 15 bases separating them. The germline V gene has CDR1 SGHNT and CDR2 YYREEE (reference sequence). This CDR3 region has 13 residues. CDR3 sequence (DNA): TGTGCCAGCAGCTTGTGGCTAGCAGTCAATCAGTTCTTC. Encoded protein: CASSLWLAVNQFF.

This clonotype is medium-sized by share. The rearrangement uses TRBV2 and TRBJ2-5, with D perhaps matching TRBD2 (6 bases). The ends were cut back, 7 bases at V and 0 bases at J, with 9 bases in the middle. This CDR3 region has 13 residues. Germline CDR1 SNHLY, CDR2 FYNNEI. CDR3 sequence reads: CASTRDYQETQYF. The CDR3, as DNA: TGTGCCAGCACCCGGGACTACCAAGAGACCCAGTACTTC.

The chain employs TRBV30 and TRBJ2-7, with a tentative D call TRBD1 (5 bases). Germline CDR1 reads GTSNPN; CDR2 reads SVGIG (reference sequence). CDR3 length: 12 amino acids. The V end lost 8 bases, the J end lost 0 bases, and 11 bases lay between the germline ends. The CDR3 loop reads CALSRDSYEQYF. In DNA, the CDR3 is TGTGCCCTTTCCAGGGACTCCTACGAGCAGTACTTC.

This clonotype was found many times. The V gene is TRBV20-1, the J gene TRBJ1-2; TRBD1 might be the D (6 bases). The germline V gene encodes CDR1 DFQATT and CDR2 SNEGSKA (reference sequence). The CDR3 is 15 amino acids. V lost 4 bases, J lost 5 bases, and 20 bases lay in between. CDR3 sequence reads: CSAIRDTPPTYGYTF. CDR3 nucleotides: TGCAGTGCTATCCGGGACACACCGCCCACTTATGGCTACACCTTC.

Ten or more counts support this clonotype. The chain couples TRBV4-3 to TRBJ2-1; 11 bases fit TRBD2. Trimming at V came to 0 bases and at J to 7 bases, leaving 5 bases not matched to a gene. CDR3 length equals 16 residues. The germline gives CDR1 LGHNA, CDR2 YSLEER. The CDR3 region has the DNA TGCGCCAGCAGCCAAGAGGCTAGCGGGAGGCATAATGAGCAGTTCTTC. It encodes CASSQEASGRHNEQFF.

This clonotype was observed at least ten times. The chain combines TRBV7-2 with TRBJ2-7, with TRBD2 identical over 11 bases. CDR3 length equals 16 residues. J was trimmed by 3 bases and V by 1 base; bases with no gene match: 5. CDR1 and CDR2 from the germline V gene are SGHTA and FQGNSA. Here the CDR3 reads CASSLVGLAAVYEQYF. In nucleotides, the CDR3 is TGTGCCAGCAGCTTAGTGGGACTAGCGGCAGTCTACGAGCAGTACTTC.

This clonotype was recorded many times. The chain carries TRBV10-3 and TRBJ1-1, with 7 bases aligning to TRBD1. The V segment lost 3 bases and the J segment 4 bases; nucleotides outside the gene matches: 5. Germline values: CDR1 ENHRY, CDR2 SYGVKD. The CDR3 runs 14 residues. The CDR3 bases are TGTGCCATCAGTGAAGGGCCAGGGGGCACTGAAGCTTTCTTT. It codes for CAISEGPGGTEAFF.

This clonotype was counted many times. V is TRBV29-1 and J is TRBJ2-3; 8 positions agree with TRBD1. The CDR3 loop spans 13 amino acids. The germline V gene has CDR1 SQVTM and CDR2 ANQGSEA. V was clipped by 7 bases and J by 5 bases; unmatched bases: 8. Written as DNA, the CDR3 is TGCAGCGGCGGCAGGGGGCGAGGAGATACGCAGTATTTT. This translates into CSGGRGRGDTQYF.